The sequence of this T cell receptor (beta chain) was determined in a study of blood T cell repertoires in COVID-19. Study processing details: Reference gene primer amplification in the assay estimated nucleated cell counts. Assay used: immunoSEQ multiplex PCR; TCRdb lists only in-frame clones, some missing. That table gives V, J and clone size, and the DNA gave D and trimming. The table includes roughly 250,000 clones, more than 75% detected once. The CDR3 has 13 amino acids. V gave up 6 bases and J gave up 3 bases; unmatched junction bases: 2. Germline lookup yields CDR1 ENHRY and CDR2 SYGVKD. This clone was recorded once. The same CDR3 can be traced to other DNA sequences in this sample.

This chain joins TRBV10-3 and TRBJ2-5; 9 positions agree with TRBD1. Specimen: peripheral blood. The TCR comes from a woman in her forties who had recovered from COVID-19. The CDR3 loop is CAIRGQGEETQYF. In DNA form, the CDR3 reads TGTGCCATCAGGGGACAGGGTGAAGAGACCCAGTACTTC.